Each of the 20 T cell receptor beta chains below was sequenced from the same sample in a study of Ad26.COV2.S vaccination and SARS-CoV-2 variants. Treatment given: around 19 received Ad26.COV2.S at low or high dose, single or two shots; about 5 received placebo; per-sample allocation not given. Sampling took place 63 days after the first vaccine or placebo injection. TCRdb keeps only in-frame clones here, not all; method: immunoSEQ multiplex PCR. The data contain 440,000 or so clones, 92% of them singletons. This specimen consisted of peripheral blood, obtained in a trial of Ad26.COV2.S vaccine versus placebo. Receptor source: a person between 18 and 65 years old who received the Ad26.COV2.S COVID-19 vaccine or a placebo.

A single count supports this clone. The rearrangement joins TRBV28 to TRBJ1-1; perhaps TRBD1 as D (5 bases). V lost 0 bases, J lost 4 bases, and 12 bases lay in between. The CDR3 has 15 residues. CDR1 and CDR2 from the germline V gene are MDHEN and SYDVKM. CDR3 in DNA: TGTGCCAGCAGTTTATGGCCAGGCCAGGGCACTGAAGCTTTCTTT. Its translation: CASSLWPGQGTEAFF.

The chain joins TRBV5-1 to TRBJ2-2; D tentatively reads TRBD1 or TRBD2 (5 bases each). The V gene's germline CDR1 is SGHRS and CDR2 YFSETQ. V was clipped by 4 bases and J by 4 bases, with 8 bases between them. CDR3 length equals 13 residues. In DNA, the CDR3 is TGCGCCAGCAGCCAGGGACCCACCGGGGAGCTGTTTTTT. Protein: CASSQGPTGELFF.

This chain connects TRBV9 to TRBJ2-1; 9 bases align to TRBD2. The V and J ends lost 3 bases and 4 bases, in that order; junction bases with no gene match: 5. Germline V gene lookup returns CDR1 SGDLS and CDR2 YYNGEE. The CDR3 consists of 15 residues. CDR3 nucleotide sequence: TGTGCCAGCAGCGCGTTAGCGGGGGTTTACAATGAGCAGTTCTTC. Protein sequence: CASSALAGVYNEQFF.

This chain joins TRBV3-1 (or the pseudogene TRBV3-2) and TRBJ1-1, with unresolved D. This CDR3 region has 14 residues. Germline values: CDR1 LGHDT, CDR2 YNNKEL (reference sequence). V was cut by 0 bases and J by 5 bases, with 10 bases left in between. CDR3 sequence (DNA): TGTGCCAGCAGCCAAGATATCGGTTTAACTGAAGCTTTCTTT. As protein: CASSQDIGLTEAFF.

V usage is TRBV27 and J usage is TRBJ2-6; D is ambiguous. The CDR3 has 13 amino acids. Germline CDR1 reads MNHEY; CDR2 reads SMNVEV (reference sequence). Trimming pared 2 bases from V and 3 bases from J, leaving 2 bases between. CDR3 residues: CASSLHGANVLTF. DNA for the CDR3: TGTGCCAGCAGTTTACATGGGGCCAACGTCCTGACTTTC.

J is TRBJ2-1 and V is TRBV11-3; TRBD2 might be the D (7 bases). The CDR3 is made up of 13 amino acids. Trimming stripped 4 bases from V and 6 bases from J, with 10 bases between. Germline CDR1 reads SGHNT; CDR2 reads YENEEA. CDR3 sequence reads: CASSWGGPNEQFF. In nucleotides, the CDR3 is TGTGCCAGCAGCTGGGGGGGCCCCAATGAGCAGTTCTTC.

The chain couples TRBV7-6 to TRBJ1-2, with TRBD1 matching over 12 bases. This CDR3 comprises 17 residues. Per the germline V gene, CDR1 is SGHVS and CDR2 is FNYEAQ. V lost 3 bases and J lost 2; bases outside the gene matches: 7. The chain's CDR3 is CASSFGTGGAWNYGYTF. The CDR3, as DNA: TGTGCCAGCAGCTTCGGGACAGGGGGCGCCTGGAACTATGGCTACACCTTC.

This clone was seen once. The chain couples TRBV6-5 to TRBJ1-5, with D tentatively TRBD1 (5 bases). CDR1 MNHEY and CDR2 SVGAGI come from the germline V gene. Trimming pared 6 bases from V and 3 bases from J, leaving 9 bases between. The CDR3 sequence is 13 residues long. CDR3 region: CASSRGPNQPQHF. For the CDR3, the DNA is TGTGCCAGCAGCCGGGGCCCCAATCAGCCCCAGCATTTT.

This clone was seen just once. This chain uses TRBV7-2 with TRBJ1-4; D gene ambiguous. This CDR3 comprises 14 residues. Trimming removed 2 bases from V and 8 bases from J, with 12 bases in between. CDR1 and CDR2 (germline): SGHTA, FQGNSA. The CDR3 loop reads CASSLIGSGEKLFF. The CDR3 DNA reads TGTGCCAGCAGCTTAATAGGCAGTGGGGAAAAACTGTTTTTT.

This chain links TRBV10-3 with TRBJ2-1; 7 bases line up with TRBD2. Per germline, CDR1 ENHRY and CDR2 SYGVKD. The CDR3 totals 15 residues. With V trimmed by 0 bases and J by 5 bases, 4 bases remained unmatched. The CDR3 nucleotides are TGTGCCATCAGTGAGTCGCGGGACTACAACAATGAGCAGTTCTTC. Its protein product is CAISESRDYNNEQFF.

The chain is built from TRBV7-2 and TRBJ2-4, with D possibly matching TRBD1 (5 bases). Germline CDR1 reads SGHTA; CDR2 reads FQGNSA. This CDR3 is 13 amino acids long. V was cut by 0 bases and J by 11 bases, with 11 bases left in between. The CDR3 loop reads CASSLADSPFQYF. Written as DNA, the CDR3 is TGTGCCAGCAGCTTAGCCGACAGTCCGTTTCAGTACTTC.

The rearrangement uses TRBV18 and TRBJ1-3; 10 bases line up with TRBD1. The CDR3 consists of 15 residues. Losses at the gene ends were 6 bases for V and 3 bases for J; bases not matched to a gene: 5. The V gene's germline CDR1 is KGHSH and CDR2 LQKENI. CDR3 in amino acids: CASSEDRGYGNTIYF. Here the CDR3 DNA reads TGTGCCAGCTCTGAGGACAGGGGGTATGGAAACACCATATATTTT.

This chain connects TRBV2 to TRBJ1-6; no firm D call. V lost 7 bases and J lost 6, with 7 bases in between. The CDR3 is made up of 12 amino acids. Germline loops: CDR1 SNHLY, CDR2 FYNNEI. CDR3 loop: CASTPFNSPLHF. The CDR3 DNA is TGTGCCAGCACCCCATTTAATTCACCCCTCCACTTT.

V is TRBV5-4 and J is TRBJ1-4, with a tentative D call TRBD1 (6 bases). CDR3 length: 14 amino acids. Germline values: CDR1 SGHNT, CDR2 YYREEE (reference sequence). V was pared by 5 bases and J by 4 bases, with 12 bases between. In nucleotides, the CDR3 is TGTGCCAGCAGGAACCAGGGGAGTAATGAAAAACTGTTTTTT. Translation gives CASRNQGSNEKLFF.

This chain links TRBV15 with TRBJ2-7, with TRBD1 matching over 7 bases. The germline V gene encodes CDR1 LNHNV and CDR2 YYDKDF (reference sequence). The CDR3 extends over 15 amino acids. V shed 3 bases and J 2 bases; nucleotides not matched to a gene: 7. The CDR3 DNA sequence: TGTGCCACCAGCAGGTCACGACAGGGCCCCTACGAGCAGTACTTC. This gives the protein CATSRSRQGPYEQYF.

The genes are TRBV3-1 (or the pseudogene TRBV3-2) and TRBJ2-3; D is perhaps TRBD1 or TRBD2 (6 bases each). V lost 4 bases and J 1 base, leaving 15 bases between the germline ends. Germline V gives CDR1 LGHDT, CDR2 YNNKEL (reference sequence). This CDR3 is 16 amino acids long. CDR3 residues: CASSLRGAGRTDTQYF. DNA of the CDR3: TGTGCCAGCAGCCTAAGGGGGGCGGGCCGCACAGATACGCAGTATTTT.

The chain has TRBV7-2 and TRBJ1-2, with D possibly TRBD1 on 5 matching bases. V lost 7 bases to trimming and J lost 0 bases, with 12 bases between them. From germline, CDR1 is SGHTA and CDR2 FQGNSA. The CDR3 has 14 residues. The CDR3 DNA follows: TGTGCCAGCACCCTTGGGGGTGCTAACTATGGCTACACCTTC. Translating gives CASTLGGANYGYTF.

The V and J genes are TRBV10-1 and TRBJ1-4; D is undetermined. Per the germline V gene, CDR1 is WNHNN and CDR2 is SYGVQD (reference sequence). V lost 0 bases to trimming and J lost 0 bases, with 5 bases between them. The CDR3 contains 15 residues. CDR3 in amino acids: CASSESRSTNEKLFF. The DNA of the CDR3 is TGCGCCAGCAGTGAGTCACGATCAACTAATGAAAAACTGTTTTTT.

The chain is built from TRBV6-6 and TRBJ1-2, with D maybe TRBD1 (5 bases). Trimming removed 6 bases from V and 5 bases from J, with 16 bases in between. Germline CDR1 reads MNHNY; CDR2 reads SVGAGI (reference sequence). The CDR3 covers 14 residues. CDR3 loop: CASSPGAVSYGYTF. Written as DNA, the CDR3 is TGTGCCAGCAGCCCCGGGGCAGTTTCGTATGGCTACACCTTC.

As DNA, the CDR3 is TGTGCCAGCAGTAAGAACACTGAAGCTTTCTTT. This sequence encodes CASSKNTEAFF. The rearrangement uses TRBV6-5 and TRBJ1-1; no reliable D call. This CDR3 region has 11 residues. The V gene's germline CDR1 is MNHEY and CDR2 SVGAGI. Trimming removed 5 bases from V and 1 base from J, with 2 bases in between.